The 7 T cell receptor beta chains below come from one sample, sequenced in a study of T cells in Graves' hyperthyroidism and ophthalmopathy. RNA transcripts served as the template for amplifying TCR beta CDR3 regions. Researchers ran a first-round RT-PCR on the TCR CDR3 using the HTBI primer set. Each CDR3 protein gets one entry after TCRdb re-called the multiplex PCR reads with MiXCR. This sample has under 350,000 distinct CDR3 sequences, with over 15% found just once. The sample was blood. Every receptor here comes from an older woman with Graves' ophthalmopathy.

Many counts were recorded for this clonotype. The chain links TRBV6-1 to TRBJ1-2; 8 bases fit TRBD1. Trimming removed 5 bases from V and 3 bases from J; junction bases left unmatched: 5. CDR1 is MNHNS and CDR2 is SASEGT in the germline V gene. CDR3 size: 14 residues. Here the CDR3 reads CASSPGQGYYGYTF. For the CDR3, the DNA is TGTGCCAGCAGTCCCGGACAGGGATACTATGGCTACACCTTC.

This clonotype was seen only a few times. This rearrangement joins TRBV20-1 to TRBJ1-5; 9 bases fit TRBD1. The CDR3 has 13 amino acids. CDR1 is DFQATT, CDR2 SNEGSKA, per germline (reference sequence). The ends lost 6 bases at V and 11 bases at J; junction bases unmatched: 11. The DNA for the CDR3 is TGCAGTGCACAGGACAGGGGAAAGGAGACCCAGCATTTT. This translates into CSAQDRGKETQHF.

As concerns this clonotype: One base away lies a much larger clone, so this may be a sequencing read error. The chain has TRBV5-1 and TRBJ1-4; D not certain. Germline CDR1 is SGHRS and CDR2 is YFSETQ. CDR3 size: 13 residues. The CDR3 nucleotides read TGTGCCAGCGGCTTATCGGACGGTGGGAAACTGTTTTTT. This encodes CASGLSDGGKLFF. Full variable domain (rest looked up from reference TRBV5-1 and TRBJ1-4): KAGVTQTPRYLIKTRGQQVTLSCSPISGHRSVSWYQQTPGQGLQFLFEYFSETQRNKGNFPGRFSGRQFSNSRSEMNVSTLELGDSALYLCASGLSDGGKLFFGSGTQLSVL.

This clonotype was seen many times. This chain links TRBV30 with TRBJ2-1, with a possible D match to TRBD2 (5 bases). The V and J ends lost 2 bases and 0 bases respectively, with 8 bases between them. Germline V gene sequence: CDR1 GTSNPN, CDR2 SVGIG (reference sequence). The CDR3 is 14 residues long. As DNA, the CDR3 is TGTGCCTGGAGTACGGGGAGCTCCTACAATGAGCAGTTCTTC. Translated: CAWSTGSSYNEQFF.

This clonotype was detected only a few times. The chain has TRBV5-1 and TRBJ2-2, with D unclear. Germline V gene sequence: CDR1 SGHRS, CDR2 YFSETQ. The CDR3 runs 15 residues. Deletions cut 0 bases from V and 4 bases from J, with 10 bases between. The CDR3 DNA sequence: TGCGCCAGCAGCTTGGAGACGCCTGGCACCGGGGAGCTGTTTTTT. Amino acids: CASSLETPGTGELFF.

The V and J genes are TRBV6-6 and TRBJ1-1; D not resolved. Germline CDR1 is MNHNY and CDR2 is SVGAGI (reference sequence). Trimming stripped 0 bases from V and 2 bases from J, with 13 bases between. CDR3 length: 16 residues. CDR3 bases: TGTGCCAGCAGTTACTCCCGGGTTGTGGGTAACACTGAAGCTTTCTTT. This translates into CASSYSRVVGNTEAFF.

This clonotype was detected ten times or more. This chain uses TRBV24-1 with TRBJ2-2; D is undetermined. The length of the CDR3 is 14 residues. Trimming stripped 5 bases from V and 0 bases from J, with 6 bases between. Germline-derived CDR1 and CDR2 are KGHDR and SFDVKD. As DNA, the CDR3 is TGTGCCACCAGTGTCCGAGCGAACACCGGGGAGCTGTTTTTT. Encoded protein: CATSVRANTGELFF.